The source of this T cell receptor beta chain is a study of cytomegalovirus exposure and HLA in healthy donors (dated by TCRdb to about 2017). About the full investigation: An earlier analysis of approximately 640 of the donors reported approximately 290 Gb of sequence data and 120 million or so unique TCR beta sequences from about 200 million T cells. The genetic ancestry cluster associated with self-reported Caucasian donors included around four fifths of the approximately 430 genotyped donors. Using immunosequencing, the study profiled T cell repertoires from fewer than 850 subjects and related those repertoires to cytomegalovirus serostatus. An early release that covered more than 550 HLA-typed donors contained around 300 gigabases of sequencing data and tens of millions of unique TCR sequences. Rather than drawing on any new phenotypic data, the later analysis identified candidate immune exposures from TCR beta sequences and the way those sequences occurred across donors. On average, around 200,000 unique TCR beta nucleotide sequences were sequenced per donor among a few hundred genotyped donors of the cohort, with around 19% of those sequences being non-productive. To study patterns of TCR occurrence, a later analysis re-analyzed previously published TCR beta repertoires from under 750 donors and added high-resolution HLA genotyping. Several DR-DQ haplotypes were treated as single units for association and clustering because of strong linkage in the cohort. All discovery cohort repertoires had been generated on a single sequencing platform. In an earlier analysis of about 590 of the donors, high-throughput TCR beta sequencing was used to judge whether each TCR beta V gene segment behaved as functional or pseudogenic. Donor age, sex, ethnicity and CMV serostatus were compiled alongside the repertoire data. High-throughput TCR immunosequencing, statistical association of individual TCRs with disease status, and machine learning were combined to predict cytomegalovirus infection status. Along with the approximately 700-subject first cohort, a separate validation cohort of about 110 different subjects was used. Genome-wide SNP genotypes for about 65% of the roughly 670 donors were used in a later genetic analysis, which treated that subset as a discovery cohort. The study aimed to test whether signatures of past pathogen exposure could be identified by cataloging public T cell receptors. The number of typed donors differed by locus: about 629-630 for A, B, C, DRB1 and DQB1; some 500 for DQA1; around 580 for DPA1; and roughly 470 for DPB1. Class I and class II HLA loci were covered by the typing at four-digit resolution.

A word on this clone: Its specific antigen is unknown. No base qualities exist here, and no much larger clone lies one base off it.

The library was obtained by the immunoSEQ multiplex PCR assay. For the multiplex PCR, a mixture combining 60 forward primers for TCR Vbeta segments and 13 reverse primers for TCR Jbeta segments was used. Amplification of the CDR3 region of rearranged TCR beta genes was performed with a multiplex PCR assay on genomic DNA. The Illumina HiSeq System was used to sequence the amplified TCR beta libraries as 87-base-pair reads. Per the authors' processing: Across the 640 or so repertoires, a later analysis counted 75 million to 90 million unique TCR beta chains, 9.5 million to 13 million of which were shared by at least two donors. Raw reads were error-corrected and collapsed into unique sequences by a nearest-neighbor algorithm in which closely related sequences were merged to remove PCR and sequencing errors. Alignment of CDR3 sequences to IMGT reference sequences was used to assign V, D and J gene segments. For a sequence to be retained, a match of at least six nucleotides was required to both a V gene segment and a J gene segment. Rearrangements were called productive when the CDR3 lacked stop codons and stayed in frame with V and J; all others were non-productive. Following IMGT convention, CDR3 was defined as the stretch from the second conserved V-encoded cysteine to the conserved J-encoded phenylalanine. The earlier analysis of a few hundred of the donors excluded any sequence lacking an unambiguous match to a single V gene segment. An earlier analysis of almost 600 of the donors classified V segments as functional when productive rearrangements were above 56.7% and as segregating when the standard deviation between donors was above 5%. To diagnose cytomegalovirus status from the catalog of TCR beta chain sequences, a statistical classification framework was built. In a later analysis, V and J genes were assigned by comparing TCR nucleotide sequences against IMGT/GENE-DB human TR gene sequences. The TCRdist pipeline was used in a later analysis to assign CDR3 sequences and most-parsimonious VDJ recombination scenarios. In a later analysis, each TCR beta chain was defined by its CDR3 amino acid sequence together with its V-gene family, and reads lacking a unique V-gene family were excluded. As a way to deal with suspected cross-contamination and a sequencing artifact, a later analysis dropped more than 500 nucleotide sequences that were highly shared and had low generation probability. For each public chain, a later analysis derived a clonal expansion index from normalized ranks of inferred template counts within each repertoire. In a later analysis, generation probabilities were computed using a VDJ recombination model fitted to out-of-frame rearrangements, and the results were checked against IGoR. Hypergeometric tests were used in a later analysis to score TCR-TCR, TCR-HLA and TCR-CMV co-occurrence, with a repertoire-size bias correction applied to the TCR pairs. To estimate false discovery rates, a later analysis permuted the HLA or CMV assignments 20 times. A later analysis grouped co-occurring TCRs with DBSCAN, adding TCRdist sequence similarity when clustering within HLA-allele-positive subsets. For co-occurrence clustering, repertoires with fewer than 30,000 or more than 120,000 public chains were excluded, along with roughly 5 repertoires with anomalous nucleotide sharing. TCRdb provides this immuneACCESS table in a form limited to in-frame rearrangements. Some clones are lacking; in checked studies, under half of them reflect an unresolved V gene, and why the rest are absent is not known. V and J calls and clone size are copied from that table; D and trimming were computed from the DNA. Here the sample has more than 130,000 clones; roughly 77% occur a single time. Together, the top ten hold 2% to 2.5% of the sample.

The cohort comprised fewer than 750 healthy bone marrow donors. At the time of sampling, every cohort member was nominally healthy, though immune exposures that went unrecorded were likely present. The donor was CMV seronegative and belonged to the group of 350 or so seronegative cohort members. Every donor gave a peripheral blood sample, and the peripheral blood mononuclear cells from that sample were used for TCR beta sequencing. The Qiagen DNeasy Blood Extraction Kit was used to extract genomic DNA from the blood cell samples. Study-wide findings and limitations: In a later analysis, HLA-associated TCR beta chains were found to be more clonally expanded and to have lower generation probabilities than equally common non-associated chains. A later genetic analysis associated a missense DCLRE1C variant with V-gene and J-gene trimming of TCR beta chains, and an independent cohort replicated the association. A further reported finding was that TCR beta sequences accurately predicted the HLA-A and HLA-B alleles for most subjects in the first cohort. The classifier was reported to diagnose cytomegalovirus status with high specificity and sensitivity in both the original cohort and the validation cohort. Because HLA typing was missing for some donors at each locus, association tests included only the typed subset. In vitro tests confirmed that a few of the cytomegalovirus-associated TCR beta chains recognize cytomegalovirus antigens. In a later analysis, the rate of TCR association differed among HLA loci, with DRB1 alleles having the most associated TCRs and HLA-C alleles having the fewest. The 87-base-pair reads could not distinguish some IMGT-functional V segments, including TRBV6-2 and TRBV6-3, so those segments were excluded. Roughly uniform sequencing depth across donors was assumed in presence/absence analyses, although this assumption may not hold. The earlier analysis of approximately 540 of the donors excluded roughly 17 rarely observed V segments, including chromosome 9 orphons, because counts were too low. Immune exposure information for the cohort was limited to CMV serostatus. While some public TCRs were present in many individuals, most TCR sequences turned up only very rarely across donors. In a later analysis, several top co-occurrence clusters were reported to appear linked to parvovirus B19, influenza, CMV and Epstein-Barr virus. An earlier analysis of several hundred of the donors showed that most TCR beta V segments appeared in productive rearrangements either about 87% or about 30% of the time, which broadly matched IMGT annotations. When HLA alleles, especially DR and DQ, strongly co-occurred, TCR associations were difficult to assign to individual alleles. Correlated functional status among segregating V segments might reflect linkage disequilibrium, but an unknown experimental factor could not be ruled out. It was suggested by the authors that the approach could potentially be generalized to other disease states and immunological phenotypes. The study gave a list of 150 to 200 TCR beta chains associated with cytomegalovirus. According to a later analysis, most CMV-associated TCR beta chains appeared to be HLA-restricted, and the HLA associations seemed to be driven largely by CMV exposure. A cluster of highly shared sequence variants was judged likely to be a technical artifact of the sequencing pipeline. Specific HLA alleles were associated with around 18,000 TCR beta sequences at a false discovery rate of 0.05 in a later analysis. In this cohort, only TCR beta chains were sequenced, and detectable features were limited by the absence of alpha or paired-chain data. According to a later genetic analysis, donors in an Asian-associated ancestry cluster had fewer N-insertions in productive TCRs than the roughly 700-donor mean.

From its cysteine to its phenylalanine, the CDR3 spans 13 amino acids. The DNA shown is the 39-base CDR3, in frame from base 1. As encoded in the germline V gene (reference sequence), CDR1 is MNHNY while CDR2 is SVGAGI. V is shortened by 5 bases, J by 0 bases, and the region joining them spans 5 bases. The TCR originated in a man between 25 and 39 years old in good health and CMV-seronegative. The chain couples TRBV6-6 to TRBJ1-5; the D segment could be TRBD1, given 5 matching bases. Sequences were obtained from PBMCs. The bases read TGTGCCAGCAGTAGGGGTAGCAATCAGCCCCAGCATTTT. Translated, this gives CASSRGSNQPQHF.